The T cell receptor (beta chain) under discussion was sequenced for a study of blood T cell repertoires in COVID-19. Overall study context: Sources were T cells, B-cell-depleted T cells, or PBMCs; the material itself was cDNA or gDNA.

Generated by immunoSEQ multiplex PCR, the TCRdb table keeps only in-frame clones and is missing some. The table has fewer than 100,000 clones, nearly 90% seen once; the top ten hold 4% to 5.5%. The receptor comes from a man in his 70s with acute or convalescent COVID-19. Material for sequencing was peripheral blood.

CDR3 sequence: CASSFTSAGELFF. For the CDR3, the DNA is TGTGCCAGCAGCTTCACTAGCGCCGGGGAGCTGTTTTTT. The rearrangement uses TRBV7-9 and TRBJ2-2; TRBD2 matches 7 bases. Per the germline V gene, CDR1 is SEHNR and CDR2 is FQNEAQ (reference sequence). CDR3 length: 13 residues. V lost 3 bases and J lost 6; bases outside the gene matches: 1.